These 20 T cell receptor beta chains came from one sample sequenced in a study of molecular identifiers for immune sequencing clone quantification. TCRdb called the PCR reads again in MiXCR, with one record for every CDR3 protein. Here the sample spans roughly 300,000 distinct CDR3 sequences, roughly 24% being singletons. Sequencing input: naive CD8+ T cells from blood, with Jurkat cell RNA spiked in. Subset in this sample: FACS-sorted CD8+CD4-CCR7+CD45RA+ naive T cells. These receptors were collected from a human donor in good health. Some libraries in this study had Jurkat cell RNA spiked in.

Ten or more counts support this clonotype. This chain links TRBV4-3 with TRBJ1-4, with TRBD1 as a possible D gene (5 bases). This CDR3 region has 15 residues. Trimming took 0 bases from V and 5 from J, leaving 10 bases between them. The germline V gene encodes CDR1 LGHNA and CDR2 YSLEER. CDR3 residues: CASSQDTGGNEKLFF. DNA of the CDR3: TGCGCCAGCAGCCAAGATACGGGGGGAAATGAAAAACTGTTTTTT.

This clonotype occurred a few times. This chain connects TRBV5-1 to TRBJ1-4, with 8 bases fitting TRBD1. Losses at the gene ends were 0 bases for V and 7 bases for J; bases not matched to a gene: 2. Germline assignment: CDR1 SGHRS and CDR2 YFSETQ. CDR3 length: 14 amino acids. The DNA of the CDR3 is TGCGCCAGCAGCTTGGGACAGGGGATTGAAAAACTGTTTTTT. This codes for CASSLGQGIEKLFF.

This chain connects TRBV20-1 to TRBJ2-7; perhaps TRBD1 as D (5 bases). Trimming left V 0 bases short and J 6 bases short, with 15 bases between. The CDR3 has 14 amino acids. The germline V gene has CDR1 DFQATT and CDR2 SNEGSKA (reference sequence). The CDR3 reads CSARDHPGSIEQYF. The DNA of the CDR3 is TGCAGTGCTAGAGATCACCCAGGGTCAATCGAGCAGTACTTC.

The V gene is TRBV5-3, the J gene TRBJ2-6; possible D gene TRBD1, 6 bases. TRBV5-3 is noted as an ORF with a role that remains uncertain. The CDR3 length is 15 residues. Trimming cost V 8 bases and J 2 bases, with 14 bases left between them. CDR3 amino acids: CASSRTGTGANVLTF. As DNA, the CDR3 is TGTGCCAGCAGTCGAACAGGGACTGGGGCCAACGTCCTGACTTTC.

As to this clonotype: This may be a read error, as it is one base from a much larger clone. The chain employs TRBV4-3 and TRBJ1-1; the D gene is possibly TRBD1 (5 bases). There are 16 residues in the CDR3. Trimming cost V 4 bases and J 3 bases, with 18 bases left between them. CDR1 is LGHNA, CDR2 YSLEER, per germline. The CDR3, as DNA: TGCGCCAGCAGCCGAGATGGGGCGGAAGGGTACACTGAAGCTTTCTTT. Amino acids: CASSRDGAEGYTEAFF.

As to this clonotype: A much bigger clone sits one base away, suggesting this may be a read error. V and J are TRBV4-3 and TRBJ1-5; D gene ambiguous. Germline V gene data show CDR1 as LGHNA and CDR2 as YSLEER. The CDR3 sequence is 15 residues long. The CDR3 DNA sequence: TGCGCCAGCAGCCAAGGCCGGGGTTGGAATCTGCCCCAGCATTTT. It is translated as CASSQGRGWNLPQHF.

This clonotype came up a few times. The gene calls are TRBV7-9 and TRBJ2-2; TRBD1 or TRBD2 may be the D gene (5 bases each). Trimming took 2 bases from V and 3 from J, leaving 10 bases between them. The germline CDR1 and CDR2 sequences are SEHNR and FQNEAQ (reference sequence). This CDR3 comprises 15 residues. CDR3 bases: TGTGCCAGCAGCTTATGGGGGATGGACACCGGGGAGCTGTTTTTT. This translates into CASSLWGMDTGELFF. Based on the CDR3 plus reference TRBV7-9 and TRBJ2-2, the full variable domain is DTGVSQNPRHKITKRGQNVTFRCDPISEHNRLYWYRQTLGQGPEFLTYFQNEAQLEKSRLLSDRFSAERPKGSFSTLEIQRTEQGDSAMYLCASSLWGMDTGELFFGEGSRLTVL.

With regard to this clonotype: Its ends do not fully match the called genes, so a read error is possible. The V gene is TRBV7-3, the J gene TRBJ2-1; 11 bases match TRBD2. CDR3 length: 16 amino acids. CDR1 and CDR2 from the germline V gene are SGHTA and FQGTGA. CDR3 in amino acids: CAGSLTLAGGDNEQFF. The CDR3 bases are TGTGCCGGCAGCTTAACATTAGCGGGAGGGGACAATGAGCAGTTCTTC.

This chain uses TRBV20-1 with TRBJ2-3; TRBD1 agrees at 10 bases. Germline CDR1 and CDR2: DFQATT and SNEGSKA (reference sequence). The CDR3 totals 15 residues. The ends lost 6 bases at V and 2 bases at J; junction bases unmatched: 8. The CDR3 coding sequence is TGCAGTGCAAAGACAGGGGGCGAATTCACAGATACGCAGTATTTT. Its protein product is CSAKTGGEFTDTQYF.

The J gene is TRBJ2-5, the V gene TRBV5-1; tentatively, D is TRBD2 (5 bases). This CDR3 contains 15 residues. Deletions cut 3 bases from V and 0 bases from J, with 12 bases between. In germline, CDR1 is SGHRS, CDR2 YFSETQ. The CDR3 protein is CASSWRMPYQETQYF. Written as DNA, the CDR3 is TGCGCCAGCAGCTGGAGGATGCCGTACCAAGAGACCCAGTACTTC.

The table lists this clonotype with many counts. CDR3 sequence reads: CASSERATYQETQYF. The DNA of the CDR3 is TGTGCCAGCAGTGAAAGGGCCACCTACCAAGAGACCCAGTACTTC. The chain couples TRBV25-1 to TRBJ2-5; D not certain. V was clipped by 2 bases and J by 0 bases, with 10 bases between them. Germline CDR1 MGHDK, CDR2 SYGVNS. The CDR3 totals 15 residues. The entire variable domain, with the rest obtained from reference TRBV25-1 and TRBJ2-5, is as follows: EADIYQTPRYLVIGTGKKITLECSQTMGHDKMYWYQQDPGMELHLIHYSYGVNSTEKGDLSSESTVSRIRTEHFPLTLESARPSHTSQYLCASSERATYQETQYFGPGTRLLVL.

This clonotype showed up many times. The J gene is TRBJ1-4, the V gene TRBV7-9, with D uncertain. CDR1 is SEHNR and CDR2 is FQNEAQ in the germline V gene (reference sequence). This CDR3 is 11 amino acids long. V was trimmed by 6 bases and J by 6 bases, leaving 5 bases between them. CDR3 nucleotides: TGTGCCAGCAGTAAGGATGAAAAACTGTTTTTT. Translated, it gives CASSKDEKLFF.

The chain recombines TRBV27 with TRBJ1-5; 8 positions match TRBD1. Germline V CDR1 and CDR2: MNHEY, SMNVEV (reference sequence). J was trimmed by 0 bases and V by 8 bases; bases with no gene match: 0. This CDR3 is 13 amino acids long. CDR3 sequence (DNA): TGTGCCAGCGGGACAGGTAGCAATCAGCCCCAGCATTTT. Translated, it gives CASGTGSNQPQHF.

On this clonotype itself: This sequence may be a read error, since a much larger clone differs from it by one base. The J gene is TRBJ2-3, the V gene TRBV20-1, with D possibly TRBD2 on 6 matching bases. The CDR3 length is 15 residues. Germline CDR1 reads DFQATT; CDR2 reads SNEGSKA (reference sequence). Trimming shortened V by 7 bases and J by 2 bases, and 19 bases separated the two germline ends. The CDR3 protein is CSVIPYGGTTDTQYF. The CDR3 DNA is TGCAGTGTTATCCCGTATGGGGGGACCACAGATACGCAGTATTTT.

This clonotype was counted many times. The junction departs from germline at one end; a sequencing error may be responsible. This sequence joins TRBV4-1 and TRBJ2-2, with D possibly matching TRBD2 (5 bases). The CDR3 is 13 residues long. The germline gives CDR1 MGHRA, CDR2 YSYEKL. CDR3 DNA sequence: TGTGCCAGCCAGAGGGCGAACACCGGGGAGCTGTTTTTT. It codes for CASQRANTGELFF.

The chain employs TRBV20-1 and TRBJ2-7; D gene unclear. Germline lookup yields CDR1 DFQATT and CDR2 SNEGSKA (reference sequence). The CDR3 loop spans 13 amino acids. Trimming left V 6 bases short and J 1 base short, with 13 bases between. The CDR3 is CSARSKSSYEQYF. Here the CDR3 DNA reads TGCAGTGCGCGGTCTAAATCTTCCTACGAGCAGTACTTC.

This clonotype occurred a few times. The junction departs from the called germline gene at one end, perhaps through a read error. The chain employs TRBV5-4 and TRBJ2-7, with TRBD1 identical over 8 bases. Germline lookup yields CDR1 SGHNT and CDR2 YYREEE (reference sequence). The CDR3 is 14 amino acids. CDR3 in amino acids: CASSLAVQGAPWHF. The CDR3 DNA is TGTGCCAGCAGCTTGGCGGTCCAGGGGGCCCCGTGGCACTTC.

This clonotype was recorded at least ten times. The rearrangement links TRBV28 to TRBJ2-3; D possibly corresponds to TRBD2 (5 bases). CDR3 length: 15 residues. V lost 3 bases, J lost 4 bases, and 14 bases lay in between. CDR1 MDHEN and CDR2 SYDVKM come from the germline V gene. The CDR3 reads CASSFGVLVPDTQYF. The CDR3 coding sequence is TGTGCCAGCAGTTTCGGGGTGCTCGTCCCAGATACGCAGTATTTT.

This clonotype was seen at least ten times. The chain has TRBV7-9 and TRBJ2-7; tentative D call: TRBD2 (6 bases). The V and J ends lost 0 bases and 1 base respectively, with 10 bases between them. Germline V CDR1 and CDR2: SEHNR, FQNEAQ (reference sequence). There are 15 residues in the CDR3. CDR3 sequence (DNA): TGTGCCAGCAGCTTAGCGCCCGGGGGATCCTACGAGCAGTACTTC. Amino acid sequence: CASSLAPGGSYEQYF.

This clonotype was recorded a few times. The CDR3 nucleotides read TGTGCCAGTAGTATATATTATCCAGATACGCAGTATTTT. Its protein product is CASSIYYPDTQYF. The V call is TRBV19, the J call TRBJ2-3; D remains ambiguous. The CDR3 is 13 residues long. Trimming stripped 2 bases from V and 4 bases from J, with 7 bases between. CDR1 is LNHDA and CDR2 is SQIVND in the germline V gene (reference sequence).